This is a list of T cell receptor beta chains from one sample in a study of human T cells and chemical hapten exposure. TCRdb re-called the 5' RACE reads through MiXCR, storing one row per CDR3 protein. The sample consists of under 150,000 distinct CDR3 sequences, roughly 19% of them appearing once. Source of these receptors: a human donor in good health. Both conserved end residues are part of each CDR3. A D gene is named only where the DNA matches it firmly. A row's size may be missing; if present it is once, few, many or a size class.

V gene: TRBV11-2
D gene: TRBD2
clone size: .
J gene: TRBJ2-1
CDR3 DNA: TGTGCCAGCAGCTCGTTACTAGCGGGAGAAAGAGATGAGCAGTTCTTC
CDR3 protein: CASSSLLAGERDEQFF

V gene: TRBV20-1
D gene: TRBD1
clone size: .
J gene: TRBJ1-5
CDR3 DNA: TGCAGTGCTAGCGCCCGGGACAGTAATCAGCCCCAGCATTTT
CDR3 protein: CSASARDSNQPQHF

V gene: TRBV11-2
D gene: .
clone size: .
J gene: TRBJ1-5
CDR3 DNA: TGTGCCAGCAGCTTAGCCAATCAGCCCCAGCATTTT
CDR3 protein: CASSLANQPQHF

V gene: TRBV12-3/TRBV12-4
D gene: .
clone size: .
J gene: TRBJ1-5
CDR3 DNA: TGTGCCAGCAGTTTTCGCCAGGCCAATCAGCCCCAGCATTTT
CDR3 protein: CASSFRQANQPQHF

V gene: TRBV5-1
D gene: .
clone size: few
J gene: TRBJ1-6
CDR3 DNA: TGCGCCAGCAGCTCGACCCAGGGATCCAATTCACCCCTCCACTTT
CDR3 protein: CASSSTQGSNSPLHF

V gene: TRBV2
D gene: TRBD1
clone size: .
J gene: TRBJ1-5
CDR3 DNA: TGTGCCAGCAGTGGCGGAGGACAGGCTAGCAATCAGCCCCAGCATTTT
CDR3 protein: CASSGGGQASNQPQHF

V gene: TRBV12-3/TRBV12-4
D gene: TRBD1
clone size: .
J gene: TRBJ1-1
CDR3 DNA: TGTGCCAGCAGTTTAGGGACAGGGGGCGGCACTGAAGCTTTCTTT
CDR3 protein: CASSLGTGGGTEAFF

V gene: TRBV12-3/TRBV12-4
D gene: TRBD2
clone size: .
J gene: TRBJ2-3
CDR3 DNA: TGTGCCAGCAGCAGACTAGCGGGAGACACAGATACGCAGTATTTT
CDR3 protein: CASSRLAGDTDTQYF

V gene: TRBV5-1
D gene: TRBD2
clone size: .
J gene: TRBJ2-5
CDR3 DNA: TGCGCCAGCAGCTTACCCCTTGGGACTAGCGGGAGGGAGACCCAGTACTTC
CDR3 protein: CASSLPLGTSGRETQYF

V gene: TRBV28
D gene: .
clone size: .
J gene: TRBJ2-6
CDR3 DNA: TGTGCCAGCAGTTCCCCGGGGGACTCTGGGGCCAACGTCCTGACTTTC
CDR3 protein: CASSSPGDSGANVLTF

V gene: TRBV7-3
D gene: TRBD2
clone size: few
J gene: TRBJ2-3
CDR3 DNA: TGTGCCAGCAGCTTACAAGCGGGAGGGGCAGATACGCAGTATTTT
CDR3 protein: CASSLQAGGADTQYF

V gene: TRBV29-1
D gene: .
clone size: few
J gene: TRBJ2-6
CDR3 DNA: TGCAGCGTTGAGGTCCCCCTGGACAAAGCTGGGGCCAACGTCCTGACTTTC
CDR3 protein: CSVEVPLDKAGANVLTF

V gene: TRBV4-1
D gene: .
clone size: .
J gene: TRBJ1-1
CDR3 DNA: TGCGCCAGCAGCCAAGACGGTAACAGGGACACTGAAGCTTTCTTT
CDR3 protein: CASSQDGNRDTEAFF

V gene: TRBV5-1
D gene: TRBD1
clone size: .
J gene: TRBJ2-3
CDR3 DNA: TGCGCCAGCAGCTTGGAGGACAGGGGGGCAGATACGCAGTATTTT
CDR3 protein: CASSLEDRGADTQYF

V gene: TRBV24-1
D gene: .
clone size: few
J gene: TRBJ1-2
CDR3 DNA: TGTGCCACCAGTGAGGCAGCCCTCTATGGCTACACCTTC
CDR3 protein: CATSEAALYGYTF

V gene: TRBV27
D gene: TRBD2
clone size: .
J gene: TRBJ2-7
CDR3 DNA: TGTGCCAGCAGTCCCGGACTAGCCCTCCCCTACGAGCAGTACTTC
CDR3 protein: CASSPGLALPYEQYF

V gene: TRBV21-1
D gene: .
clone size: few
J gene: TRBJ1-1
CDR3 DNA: TGTGCCAGCAGCAAAGCGCTTTGGCCGGGAAAGCCAACTGAAGCTTTCTTT
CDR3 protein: CASSKALWPGKPTEAFF

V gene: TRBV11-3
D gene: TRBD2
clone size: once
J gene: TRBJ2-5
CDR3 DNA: TGTGCCAGCAGCTTAGCAACGACTAGCGGGAGAACAGAGACCCAGTACTTC
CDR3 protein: CASSLATTSGRTETQYF

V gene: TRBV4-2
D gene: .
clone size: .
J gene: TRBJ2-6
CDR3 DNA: TGTGCCAGCAGCCAAGATCGTCACACCCCGATCCCTGGGGCCAACGTCCTGACTTTC
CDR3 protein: CASSQDRHTPIPGANVLTF

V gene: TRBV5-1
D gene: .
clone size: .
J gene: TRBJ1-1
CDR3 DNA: TGCGCCAGCAGCCCTACCCTACCCCGGACCCCAACTGAAGCTTTCTTT
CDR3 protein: CASSPTLPRTPTEAFF

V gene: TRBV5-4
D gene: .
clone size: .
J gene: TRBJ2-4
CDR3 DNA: TGTGCCAGCACCCCCGAGGCCAAAAACATTCAGTACTTC
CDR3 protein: CASTPEAKNIQYF

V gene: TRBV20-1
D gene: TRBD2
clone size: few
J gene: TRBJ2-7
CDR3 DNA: TGCAGTGCTAGAATAGCGGGGGGTGAGCAGTACTTC
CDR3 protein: CSARIAGGEQYF

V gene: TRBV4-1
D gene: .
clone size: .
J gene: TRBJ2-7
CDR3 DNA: TGCGCCAGCAGCGACAAGATAGGGGGTGAAGGGCAGTACTTC
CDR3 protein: CASSDKIGGEGQYF

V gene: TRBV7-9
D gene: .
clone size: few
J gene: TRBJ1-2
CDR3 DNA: TGTGCCAGCAGCTCCGACAGAACAGACTATGGCTACACCTTC
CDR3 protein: CASSSDRTDYGYTF

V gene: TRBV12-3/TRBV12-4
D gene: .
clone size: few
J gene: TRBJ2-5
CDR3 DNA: TGTGCCAGCAGCCTGTATCAGGGTGGAGAGACCCAGTACTTC
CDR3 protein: CASSLYQGGETQYF

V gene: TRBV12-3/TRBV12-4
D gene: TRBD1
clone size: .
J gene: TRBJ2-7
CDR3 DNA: TGTGCCAGCAGTTTAGGGCAGGGGGTCTACGAGCAGTACTTC
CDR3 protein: CASSLGQGVYEQYF

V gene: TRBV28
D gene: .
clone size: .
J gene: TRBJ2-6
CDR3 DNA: TGTGCCAGCCGTATGGACTCTGGGGCCAACGTCCTGACTTTC
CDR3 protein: CASRMDSGANVLTF

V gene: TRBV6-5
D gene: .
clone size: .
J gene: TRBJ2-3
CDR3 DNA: TGTGCCAGCAGTTACAGCAGGGGAGATACGCAGTATTTT
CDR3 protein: CASSYSRGDTQYF

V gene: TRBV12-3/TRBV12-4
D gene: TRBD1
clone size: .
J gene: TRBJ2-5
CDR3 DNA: TGTGCCAGCACCCCGGGACAGTTAGAGACCCAGTACTTC
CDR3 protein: CASTPGQLETQYF

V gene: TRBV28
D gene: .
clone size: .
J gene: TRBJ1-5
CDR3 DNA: TGTGCCAGCGCTCAAGGCCTCCCCCGTAAGTCGTCGGAGCCCCAGCATTTT
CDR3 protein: CASAQGLPRKSSEPQHF

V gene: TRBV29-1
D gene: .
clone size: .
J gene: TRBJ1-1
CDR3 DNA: TGCAGCGTTGATTTGGCTACTGAAGCTTTCTTT
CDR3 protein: CSVDLATEAFF

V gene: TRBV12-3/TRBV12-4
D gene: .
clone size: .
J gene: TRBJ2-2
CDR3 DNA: TGTGCCAGCATCCAGGAGGGGGCCCCCGGGGAGCTGTTTTTT
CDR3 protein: CASIQEGAPGELFF

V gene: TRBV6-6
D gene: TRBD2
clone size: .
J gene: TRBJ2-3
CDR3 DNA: TGTGCCAGTAAGGAGCGGGGGATTGCGGGTACGCAGTATTTT
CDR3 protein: CASKERGIAGTQYF

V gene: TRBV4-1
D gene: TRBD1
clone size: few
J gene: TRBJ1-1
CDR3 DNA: TGCGCCAGCAGCCAAGAAAGGGGCAGGGGGACTGAAGCTTTCTTT
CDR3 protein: CASSQERGRGTEAFF

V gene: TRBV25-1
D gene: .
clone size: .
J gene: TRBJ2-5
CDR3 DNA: TGTGCCAGCAGTGAGCCGGGACTAGGGAGGGCAGGGGGGGAGACCCAGTACTTC
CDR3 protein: CASSEPGLGRAGGETQYF

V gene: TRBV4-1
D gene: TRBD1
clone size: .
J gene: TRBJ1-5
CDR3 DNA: TGCGCCAGCAGCCGTTCCAGCGGACAGGGCTATCAGCCCCAGCATTTT
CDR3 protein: CASSRSSGQGYQPQHF

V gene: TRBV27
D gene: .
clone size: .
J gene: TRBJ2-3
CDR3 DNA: TGTGCCAGCAGTTGGGGACTGCACACAGATACGCAGTATTTT
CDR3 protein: CASSWGLHTDTQYF

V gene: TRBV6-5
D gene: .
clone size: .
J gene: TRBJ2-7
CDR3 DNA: TGTGCCAGCAGTTACCGCCCTCGGGGCTACGAGCAGTACTTC
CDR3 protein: CASSYRPRGYEQYF

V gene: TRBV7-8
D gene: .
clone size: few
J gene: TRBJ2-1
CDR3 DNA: TGTGCCAGCAGCTTCGGAGGGACTGGGAACAATGAGCAGTTCTTC
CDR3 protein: CASSFGGTGNNEQFF

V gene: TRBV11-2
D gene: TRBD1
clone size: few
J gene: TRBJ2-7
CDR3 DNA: TGTGCCAGCAGGTCACGAGGGGGCCACGAGCAGTACTTC
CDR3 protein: CASRSRGGHEQYF

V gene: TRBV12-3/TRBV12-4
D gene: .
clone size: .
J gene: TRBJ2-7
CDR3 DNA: TGTGCCAGCAGTTTATCACCGGCGGCGCGAAGCTCCTACGAGCAGTACTTC
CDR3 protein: CASSLSPAARSSYEQYF

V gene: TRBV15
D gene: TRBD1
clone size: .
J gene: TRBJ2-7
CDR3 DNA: TGTGCCACCAGCAGGCAGGACAGGGGCTACGAGCAGTACTTC
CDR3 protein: CATSRQDRGYEQYF

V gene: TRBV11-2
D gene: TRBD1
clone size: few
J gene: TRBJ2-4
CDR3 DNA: TGTGCCAGCGGGACAGGGGGCTGGAACATTCAGTACTTC
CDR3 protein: CASGTGGWNIQYF